This entry lists 14 T cell receptor beta chains sequenced from one sample in a study of graft-versus-host responses after intestinal transplantation. These receptors are not linked to any known antigen. Clones were read by immunoSEQ multiplex PCR, and TCRdb kept only the in-frame ones, dropping some. The table shows 110,000 to 150,000 clones, with 92% occurring only once. The input for sequencing was unstimulated CD4+ T cells sorted from spleen or lymph node cells, taken before intestinal transplant. Receptors originate from a human donor who received an intestinal transplant.

V and J are TRBV5-1 and TRBJ1-6; possibly TRBD1 for D (5 bases). The CDR3 contains 14 residues. V was pared by 0 bases and J by 8 bases, with 9 bases between. Per the germline V gene, CDR1 is SGHRS and CDR2 is YFSETQ. The DNA for the CDR3 is TGCGCCAGCAGCTTGGCCGGGACCGATTCACCCCTCCACTTT. Translated, it gives CASSLAGTDSPLHF.

The V gene is TRBV2, the J gene TRBJ1-1; D is possibly TRBD1 (6 bases). The germline gives CDR1 SNHLY, CDR2 FYNNEI. V lost 6 bases and J 1 base, leaving 9 bases between the germline ends. The CDR3 extends over 13 amino acids. CDR3 in amino acids: CASRQGGNTEAFF. The CDR3 DNA follows: TGTGCCAGCAGACAGGGCGGGAACACTGAAGCTTTCTTT. The whole variable domain, remainder taken from reference TRBV2 and TRBJ1-1, is EPEVTQTPSHQVTQMGQEVILRCVPISNHLYFYWYRQILGQKVEFLVSFYNNEISEKSEIFDDQFSVERPDGSNFTLKIRSTKLEDSAMYFCASRQGGNTEAFFGQGTRLTVV.

The genes are TRBV28 and TRBJ1-5, with 10 bases matching TRBD1. This CDR3 contains 15 residues. Germline trimming cut 8 bases from V and 1 base from J; bases unmatched to any gene: 5. From germline, CDR1 is MDHEN and CDR2 SYDVKM. CDR3: CASGGQGKSNQPQHF. The CDR3 DNA is TGTGCCAGCGGGGGACAGGGGAAAAGCAATCAGCCCCAGCATTTT.

The J gene is TRBJ2-1, the V gene TRBV21-1; the table assigns TRBD1, which was not confirmed against the DNA. TRBV21-1 represents a pseudogene. The CDR3 has 18 amino acids. This chain's CDR3 is CASSKSPDRESSYNEQFF. The CDR3 bases are TGTGCCAGCAGCAAAAGTCCGGACAGGGAATCGTCCTACAATGAGCAGTTCTTC.

The chain joins TRBV11-3 to TRBJ2-2; D gene uncertain. The length of the CDR3 is 15 residues. The V end was cut by 5 bases, the J end by 1 base, with 11 bases between. CDR1 is SGHNT and CDR2 is YENEEA in the germline V gene. CDR3 in amino acids: CASSQRLGNTGELFF. The CDR3 region has the DNA TGTGCCAGCAGCCAAAGGCTAGGGAACACCGGGGAGCTGTTTTTT.

The V gene is TRBV19, the J gene TRBJ2-1; 8 bases align to TRBD2. The CDR3 is made up of 15 amino acids. In germline, CDR1 is LNHDA, CDR2 SQIVND (reference sequence). V lost 6 bases and J lost 2; bases outside the gene matches: 6. The CDR3 region has the DNA TGTGCCAGTAGCCCAGCGGGAGATCCCTACAATGAGCAGTTCTTC. It encodes CASSPAGDPYNEQFF.

The rearrangement links TRBV5-8 to TRBJ1-1; D not certain. V lost 0 bases and J 1 base, leaving 7 bases between the germline ends. CDR3 length equals 14 residues. CDR1 is SGHTS, CDR2 YDEGEE, per germline. CDR3 protein: CASSLVDPNTEAFF. The CDR3, as DNA: TGTGCCAGCAGCTTGGTCGACCCGAACACTGAAGCTTTCTTT. Full variable domain (remainder filled in from reference TRBV5-8 and TRBJ1-1): EAGVTQSPTHLIKTRGQQATLRCSPISGHTSVYWYQQALGLGLQFLLWYDEGEERNRGNFPPRFSGRQFPNYSSELNVNALELEDSALYLCASSLVDPNTEAFFGQGTRLTVV.

The J gene is TRBJ2-5, the V gene TRBV11-1, with D perhaps TRBD1 (6 bases). Germline loops: CDR1 SGHAT, CDR2 FQDESV (reference sequence). The CDR3 runs to 13 residues. Trimming left V 3 bases short and J 5 bases short, with 10 bases between. In DNA, the CDR3 is TGTGCCAGCAGCTTGGGGGCGTTGGAGACCCAGTACTTC. This gives the protein CASSLGALETQYF. The entire variable domain, with the rest obtained from reference TRBV11-1 and TRBJ2-5, is as follows: EAEVAQSPRYKITEKSQAVAFWCDPISGHATLYWYRQILGQGPELLVQFQDESVVDDSQLPKDRFSAERLKGVDSTLKIQPAELGDSAMYLCASSLGALETQYFGPGTRLLVL.

The count of this clone is one. V and J are TRBV6-4 and TRBJ2-6; 9 nucleotides align to TRBD2. Germline CDR1 reads MRHNA; CDR2 reads SNTAGT. There are 17 residues in the CDR3. V trimming: 4 bases; J trimming: 0 bases; junction bases outside the gene matches: 4. The CDR3 bases are TGTGCCAGCAGTGCGGGACTAGCCCTCTCTGGGGCCAACGTCCTGACTTTC. This sequence encodes CASSAGLALSGANVLTF.

This clone appeared a single time. The chain is built from TRBV28 and TRBJ2-3; the match to TRBD2 covers 10 bases. With 3 bases clipped from V and 6 bases from J, the junction kept 9 bases outside the gene matches. Germline V gene data show CDR1 as MDHEN and CDR2 as SYDVKM. The CDR3 consists of 16 residues. CDR3 coding DNA: TGTGCCAGCAGTTTGACTGGACTAGCGGTAACGGATACGCAGTATTTT. Translated, it gives CASSLTGLAVTDTQYF. Using reference TRBV28 and TRBJ2-3 for the parts outside the CDR3, the full variable domain is DVKVTQSSRYLVKRTGEKVFLECVQDMDHENMFWYRQDPGLGLRLIYFSYDVKMKEKGDIPEGYSVSREKKERFSLILESASTNQTSMYLCASSLTGLAVTDTQYFGPGTRLTVL.

The CDR3 nucleotides are TGTGCCAGCAGCTTACGTAAGGACGGTCGGGGCGAGCAGTACTTC. Encoded protein: CASSLRKDGRGEQYF. This rearrangement joins TRBV7-9 to TRBJ2-7, with D possibly TRBD2 on 5 matching bases. Trimming shortened V by 2 bases and J by 6 bases, and 17 bases separated the two germline ends. Germline values: CDR1 SEHNR, CDR2 FQNEAQ (reference sequence). The CDR3 extends over 15 amino acids.

This clone came up a few times. This chain connects TRBV7-9 to TRBJ2-7, with 7 bases that match TRBD1. This CDR3 has 15 amino acids. The ends lost 6 bases at V and 0 bases at J; junction bases unmatched: 8. The germline CDR1 and CDR2 sequences are SEHNR and FQNEAQ (reference sequence). As DNA, the CDR3 is TGTGCCAGCAGTCTACAGGGGACCCGCTCCTACGAGCAGTACTTC. Translation: CASSLQGTRSYEQYF.

The chain employs TRBV5-1 and TRBJ2-7; possible D gene TRBD1, 5 bases. V shed 1 base and J shed 2 bases, with 7 bases lying between them. CDR3 length equals 13 residues. Germline assignment: CDR1 SGHRS and CDR2 YFSETQ. CDR3 in DNA: TGCGCCAGCAGCTTGTGGACAACCTACGAGCAGTACTTC. Translating gives CASSLWTTYEQYF.

This clone was observed a single time. The rearrangement joins TRBV4-2 to TRBJ2-2; 7 nucleotides line up with TRBD2. CDR1 and CDR2 (germline): LGHNA, YNFKEQ. The trim removed 4 bases at V and 0 bases at J, leaving 2 bases unmatched. This CDR3 comprises 15 residues. The CDR3 sequence: CASSPSGTNTGELFF. The CDR3 coding sequence is TGTGCCAGCAGCCCGAGCGGGACGAACACCGGGGAGCTGTTTTTT.